The clone carrying this TCR beta chain showed up just a few times. Its antigen is as yet unknown. The gene names given are mouse names. These data are taken from a study of CD8+ T cells in alopecia areata. Study-level information: Each recipient was a roughly 7-11-week-old female C3H/HeJ mouse given skin from an approximately 6-13-month-old C3H/HeJ donor with spontaneous alopecia. Study-wide findings and caveats: Lesional scalp displayed greater clonality than normal scalp, most notably in alopecia totalis/universalis.

Markers including CD4, CD8alpha, NKG2D and NKG2ACE guided sorting of pooled cutaneous lymph node cells. The sequencing template was cDNA reverse transcribed from extracted RNA. The repertoire was sequenced with immunoSEQ multiplex PCR; TCRdb's copy has only in-frame clones and lacks some. This sample carries under 350,000 clones, none of them present only once. This clonotype was obtained from a C3H/HeJ mouse with alopecia areata. MHC haplotype: H2-k. The sequenced sample consisted of CD4+ T cells sorted from a lymph node.

The CDR3 region is CTCSEGQGRAETLYF. CDR3 DNA (partial): TGCACCTGCAGTGAGGGACAGGGGAGGGCAGAA. This rearrangement joins TRBV1 to TRBJ2-3; 10 bases match TRBD1. The observed sequence ends 4 residues before the CDR3 terminus, with the missing tail filled in from the germline J gene. In germline, CDR1 is NSQYPW, CDR2 LRSPGD (reference sequence). V dropped 4 bases and J dropped 3; count of bases not matched to a gene: 4. The CDR3 consists of 15 residues.